These 11 T cell receptor beta chains originate from one sample sequenced in a study of a mutant IDH1 vaccine in newly diagnosed glioma (dated by TCRdb to 2020 to 2023). Libraries were prepared through the immunoSEQ multiplex PCR assay. This immuneACCESS table, as held by TCRdb, lists in-frame sequences with V and J called but not all clones. Of the missing ones, under half trace to an unresolved V gene in checked studies; the others have no known cause. This sample gives about 64,000 clones in total; roughly 71% of them show up just once. Together, the top ten hold around 4.5% of the sample. Their target antigens are unknown. The sample's time point, from its label and the paper: week 35, safety follow-up. Every vaccine dose consisted of 300 ug of a 20-mer mutant IDH1 peptide in Montanide, administered subcutaneously together with topical imiquimod. The sequencing used PBMCs, collected from a glioma patient whose treatment included an IDH1 peptide vaccine. Receptor source: a man aged 45-65 years with glioma.

The gene calls are TRBV6-6 and TRBJ1-3; D is unresolved. Germline CDR1 is MNHNY and CDR2 is SVGAGI (reference sequence). Trimming removed 2 bases from V and 1 base from J, with 12 bases in between. This CDR3 spans 16 amino acids. CDR3 DNA sequence: TGTGCCAGCAGTTACGGGCAGACTATTTCTGGAAACACCATATATTTT. Protein sequence: CASSYGQTISGNTIYF.

The V gene is TRBV4-3, the J gene TRBJ1-3; D is undetermined. Germline CDR1 is LGHNA and CDR2 is YSLEER. V was trimmed by 4 bases and J by 0 bases, leaving 10 bases between them. The CDR3 sequence is 15 residues long. CDR3: CASSPLLGSGNTIYF. CDR3 coding DNA: TGCGCCAGCAGCCCACTCCTCGGCTCTGGAAACACCATATATTTT.

The chain carries TRBV2 and TRBJ1-2; tentatively, D is TRBD1 (5 bases). The CDR3 sequence is 14 residues long. Germline-derived CDR1 and CDR2 are SNHLY and FYNNEI. V shed 0 bases and J shed 4 bases, with 9 bases lying between them. For the CDR3, the DNA is TGTGCCAGCAGTGAAGCAGCAGGGCGCTATGGCTACACCTTC. This translates into CASSEAAGRYGYTF.

The rearrangement uses TRBV27 and TRBJ2-6, with a weak D call TRBD2 (6 bases). Trimming took off 3 bases at V and 2 bases at J, with 11 bases between the two ends. The germline V gene has CDR1 MNHEY and CDR2 SMNVEV (reference sequence). The CDR3 has 16 residues. The CDR3 nucleotides are TGTGCCAGCAGTTTTATCGGGGGAACTGGGGCCAACGTCCTGACTTTC. It translates to CASSFIGGTGANVLTF.

This clone was seen more than once but under ten times. The CDR3 reads CASSEYMVTDTQYF. The CDR3 DNA sequence: TGTGCCAGCAGTGAATATATGGTAACAGATACGCAGTATTTT. The V call is TRBV6-1, the J call TRBJ2-3; no clear D gene. Germline CDR1 and CDR2: MNHNS and SASEGT. V was trimmed by 2 bases and J by 3 bases, leaving 9 bases between them. The CDR3 extends over 14 amino acids.

This clone was seen a few times. J is TRBJ1-5 and V is TRBV2; D remains ambiguous. Deletions cut 6 bases from V and 0 bases from J, with 6 bases between. The CDR3 is 13 residues long. Germline V gene data show CDR1 as SNHLY and CDR2 as FYNNEI. The CDR3 sequence is CASSLYSNQPQHF. CDR3 DNA: TGTGCCAGCAGCCTATATAGCAATCAGCCCCAGCATTTT.

The chain uses TRBV29-1 and TRBJ2-1; 7 nucleotides agree with TRBD2. Germline assignment: CDR1 SQVTM and CDR2 ANQGSEA. V lost 8 bases, J lost 1 base, and 11 bases stayed unmatched. The CDR3 is 15 amino acids. CDR3 sequence reads: CSTLIGGGSYNEQFF. For the CDR3, the DNA is TGCAGCACCCTAATTGGGGGGGGTTCCTACAATGAGCAGTTCTTC.

CDR3: CASSPQGSGGNQPQHF. CDR3 DNA: TGCGCCAGCAGCCCCCAGGGTTCTGGGGGGAATCAGCCCCAGCATTTT. The V call is TRBV4-1, the J call TRBJ1-5; maybe TRBD1 (5 bases). This CDR3 is built from 16 residues. The germline V gene has CDR1 MGHRA and CDR2 YSYEKL. Trimming removed 4 bases from V and 4 bases from J, with 17 bases in between.

This sequence joins TRBV7-2 and TRBJ2-7; 8 nucleotides align to TRBD2. Germline CDR1 and CDR2: SGHTA and FQGNSA. This CDR3 has 14 residues. The ends lost 3 bases at V and 0 bases at J; junction bases unmatched: 1. The CDR3 here is CASSFGGASYEQYF. For the CDR3, the DNA is TGTGCCAGCAGCTTCGGGGGGGCCTCCTACGAGCAGTACTTC. Combining the CDR3 with reference TRBV7-2 and TRBJ2-7 gives the whole variable domain GAGVSQSPSNKVTEKGKDVELRCDPISGHTALYWYRQSLGQGLEFLIYFQGNSAPDKSGLPSDRFSAERTGGSVSTLTIQRTQQEDSAVYLCASSFGGASYEQYFGPGTRLTVT.

This chain uses TRBV6-1 with TRBJ2-7; D perhaps matches TRBD1 (5 bases). The V gene lost 6 bases and the J gene lost 10 bases, with 13 bases spanning the gap. The CDR3 totals 11 residues. CDR1 and CDR2 (germline): MNHNS, SASEGT. The CDR3 region is CASSVDRRQYF. The CDR3, as DNA: TGTGCCAGCAGCGTTGACAGAAGACAGTACTTC.

There are a few counts of this clone. This sequence joins TRBV27 and TRBJ1-4; D remains unclear. CDR1 is MNHEY and CDR2 is SMNVEV in the germline V gene (reference sequence). The CDR3 contains 9 residues. V lost 8 bases to trimming and J lost 12 bases, with 7 bases between them. CDR3: CASGHQLFF. CDR3 nucleotides: TGTGCCAGCGGCCATCAACTGTTTTTT.